This is a list of T cell receptor beta chains from one sample in a study of patients and donors after allogeneic stem cell transplantation. One entry per CDR3 protein, called by TCRdb with MiXCR from the RT-PCR reads. This table holds 150,000 to 200,000 distinct CDR3 sequences, 30% found once. The sample comprised blood, either unsorted or a sorted T cell fraction (not recorded which). The source of these receptors is a human donor who was either an allogeneic HSCT recipient or a stem cell or donor lymphocyte infusion donor (not recorded which). It is not recorded whose cells these are; they may come from a transplant donor. Both conserved end residues are part of each CDR3. A D gene is named only where the DNA matches it firmly. Only part of the rows carry a size: once, few, many, or a class if the clone is expanded.

V gene,D gene,clone size,J gene,CDR3 DNA,CDR3 protein
TRBV20-1,NA,NA,TRBJ1-4,TGCAGTGCTAGAGATGCTTGGGCAGCAACTAATGAAAAACTGTTTTTT,CSARDAWAATNEKLFF
TRBV5-1,NA,once,TRBJ2-5,TGCGCCAGCAGCTTGCCCGATGGCAAAGAGACCCAGTACTTC,CASSLPDGKETQYF
TRBV11-3,NA,few,TRBJ1-3,TGTGCCAGCAGCTTGGACTCTGGAAACACCATATATTTT,CASSLDSGNTIYF
TRBV5-1,NA,few,TRBJ1-5,TGCGCCAGCAGCTTGGCTGGGGCCAATCAGCCCCAGCATTTT,CASSLAGANQPQHF
TRBV20-1,NA,many,TRBJ1-6,TGCAGTGCTTCACCCCTCCACTTT,CSASPLHF
TRBV20-1,NA,few,TRBJ1-3,TGCAGTGCTGGACTGCCCTCTGGAAACACCATATATTTT,CSAGLPSGNTIYF
TRBV7-9,NA,NA,TRBJ2-7,TGTGCCAGCGTGAGTCAGGTCGAGCAGTACTTC,CASVSQVEQYF
TRBV29-1,NA,few,TRBJ2-5,TGCAGCGTTCGGGGACAAATACAAGAGACCCAGTACTTC,CSVRGQIQETQYF
TRBV10-3,TRBD2,NA,TRBJ2-1,TGTGCCACCTCCCGGACTAGCGGCAATGAGCAGTTCTTC,CATSRTSGNEQFF
TRBV11-2,TRBD2,NA,TRBJ2-1,TGTGCCAGCAGCTTAATGTTTAGACTAGCGGACTACAATGAGCAGTTCTTC,CASSLMFRLADYNEQFF
TRBV6-5,NA,NA,TRBJ1-1,TGTGCCAGCAGGCCCGGGACACTGAACACTGAAGCTTTCTTT,CASRPGTLNTEAFF
TRBV9,NA,once,TRBJ2-6,TGTGCCAGCAGCGTAGTGGACGCTGGGGCCAACGTCCTGACTTTC,CASSVVDAGANVLTF
TRBV20-1,TRBD1,few,TRBJ1-2,TGCAGTGCTAGCCATTTATCTGGGACAGGGGGTTATGGCTACACCTTC,CSASHLSGTGGYGYTF
TRBV4-2,TRBD1,NA,TRBJ2-5,TGTGCCAGCAGCCGCAACCGGGACAGGTCAATGTACCAAGAGACCCAGTACTTC,CASSRNRDRSMYQETQYF
TRBV29-1,NA,NA,TRBJ2-7,TGCAGCGTTTCCTTACTCCCGGGACTTCGGGGGCAGTACTTC,CSVSLLPGLRGQYF
TRBV5-5,TRBD2,NA,TRBJ2-7,TGTGCCAGCAGCGGTCTAGCGGGAGCCAGCTCCTACGAGCAGTACTTC,CASSGLAGASSYEQYF
TRBV4-2,NA,once,TRBJ2-1,TGTGCCAGCAGCCAAGATCTAAACGGAGTTCTATCCGTCCATGAGCAGTTCTTC,CASSQDLNGVLSVHEQFF
TRBV7-9,NA,NA,TRBJ2-7,TGTGCCAGCAGCCCCCGGGTCTCTTCCTACGAGCAGTACTTC,CASSPRVSSYEQYF
TRBV6-5,NA,NA,TRBJ2-1,TGTGCCAGCCACCCTCAGACTACATACAATGAGCAGTTCTTC,CASHPQTTYNEQFF
TRBV5-5,TRBD1,NA,TRBJ2-5,TGTGCCAGCAGTGGAAGGACAGGGACGTCAGAGACCCAGTACTTC,CASSGRTGTSETQYF
TRBV18,NA,few,TRBJ1-5,TGTGCCAGCTCACCAAGGGGGACAATGGATCAGCCCCAGCATTTT,CASSPRGTMDQPQHF
TRBV6-6,TRBD2,NA,TRBJ2-5,TGTGCCACACGGGGGGGGAATCAAGAGACCCAGTACTTC,CATRGGNQETQYF
TRBV7-9,TRBD1,NA,TRBJ2-7,TGTGCCAGCAGCCCACCTTGGACAGGCCACTACGAGCAGTACTTC,CASSPPWTGHYEQYF
TRBV12-3/TRBV12-4,TRBD2,NA,TRBJ2-7,TGTGCCAGCAGGCTTCCGACTAGCGGGAAGTACGAGCAGTACTTC,CASRLPTSGKYEQYF
TRBV10-3,TRBD1,NA,TRBJ2-5,TGTGCCATCAGCCAGACAGGGGAAGAGACCCAGTACTTC,CAISQTGEETQYF
TRBV29-1,NA,NA,TRBJ2-3,TGCAGCTTCCCGACTCCCCTGGATGCAGATACGCAGTATTTT,CSFPTPLDADTQYF